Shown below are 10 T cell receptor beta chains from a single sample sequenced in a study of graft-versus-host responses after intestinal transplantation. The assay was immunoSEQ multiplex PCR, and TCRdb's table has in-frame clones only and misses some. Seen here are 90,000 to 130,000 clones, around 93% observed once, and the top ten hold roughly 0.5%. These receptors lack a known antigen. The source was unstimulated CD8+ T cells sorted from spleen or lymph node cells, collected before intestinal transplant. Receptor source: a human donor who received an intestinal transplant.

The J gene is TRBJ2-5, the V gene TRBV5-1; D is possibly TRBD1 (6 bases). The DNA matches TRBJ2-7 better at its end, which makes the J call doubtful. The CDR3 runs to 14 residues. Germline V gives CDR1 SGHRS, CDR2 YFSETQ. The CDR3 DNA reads TGCGCCAGCAGCTTAGGGGGACCCCTCTACGAGCAGTACTTC. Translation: CASSLGGPLYEQYF.

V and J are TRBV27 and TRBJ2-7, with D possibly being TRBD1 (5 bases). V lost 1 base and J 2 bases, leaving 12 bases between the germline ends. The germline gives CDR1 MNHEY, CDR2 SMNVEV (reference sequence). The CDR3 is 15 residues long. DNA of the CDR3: TGTGCCAGCAGTTTATTTCCGACAGTAACCTACGAGCAGTACTTC. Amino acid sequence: CASSLFPTVTYEQYF.

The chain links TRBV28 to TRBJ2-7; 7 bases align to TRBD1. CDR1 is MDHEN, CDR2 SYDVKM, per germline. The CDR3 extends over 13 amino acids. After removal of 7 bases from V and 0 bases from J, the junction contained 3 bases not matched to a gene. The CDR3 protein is CASMTGLSYEQYF. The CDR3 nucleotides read TGTGCCAGCATGACAGGGCTCTCCTACGAGCAGTACTTC. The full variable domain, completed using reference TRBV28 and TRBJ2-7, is DVKVTQSSRYLVKRTGEKVFLECVQDMDHENMFWYRQDPGLGLRLIYFSYDVKMKEKGDIPEGYSVSREKKERFSLILESASTNQTSMYLCASMTGLSYEQYFGPGTRLTVT.

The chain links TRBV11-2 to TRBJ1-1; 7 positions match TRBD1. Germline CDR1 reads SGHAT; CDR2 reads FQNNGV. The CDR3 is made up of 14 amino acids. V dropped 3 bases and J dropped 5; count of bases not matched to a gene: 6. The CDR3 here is CASSLRAGGTEAFF. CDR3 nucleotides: TGTGCCAGCAGCTTGCGGGCAGGGGGAACTGAAGCTTTCTTT.

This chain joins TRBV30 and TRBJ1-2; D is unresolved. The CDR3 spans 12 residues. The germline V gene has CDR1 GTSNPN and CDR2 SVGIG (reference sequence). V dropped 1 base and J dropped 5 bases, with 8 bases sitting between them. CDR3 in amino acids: CAWSERAYGYTF. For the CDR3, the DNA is TGTGCCTGGAGTGAGAGGGCGTATGGCTACACCTTC. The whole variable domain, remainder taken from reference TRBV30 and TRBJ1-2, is SQTIHQWPATLVQPVGSPLSLECTVEGTSNPNLYWYRQAAGRGLQLLFYSVGIGQISSEVPQNLSASRPQDRQFILSSKKLLLSDSGFYLCAWSERAYGYTFGSGTRLTVV.

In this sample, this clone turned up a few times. The CDR3: CASSFRDVLNYEQYF. In nucleotides, the CDR3 is TGTGCCAGCAGCTTCCGGGACGTACTTAACTACGAGCAGTACTTC. The chain joins TRBV7-9 to TRBJ2-7; perhaps D is TRBD1 or TRBD2 (5 bases each). CDR1 and CDR2 (germline): SEHNR, FQNEAQ (reference sequence). Deletions cut 3 bases from V and 3 bases from J, with 15 bases between. CDR3 size: 15 residues.

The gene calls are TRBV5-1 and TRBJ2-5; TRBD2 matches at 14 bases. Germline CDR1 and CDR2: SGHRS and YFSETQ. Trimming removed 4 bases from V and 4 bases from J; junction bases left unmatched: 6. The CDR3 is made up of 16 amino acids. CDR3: CASSPGLAGVTETQYF. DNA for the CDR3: TGCGCCAGCAGCCCGGGACTAGCGGGAGTAACAGAGACCCAGTACTTC.

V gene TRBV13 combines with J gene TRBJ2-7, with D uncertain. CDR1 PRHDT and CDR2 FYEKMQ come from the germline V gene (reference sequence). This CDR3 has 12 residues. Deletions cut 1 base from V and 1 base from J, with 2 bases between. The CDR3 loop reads CASSLESYEQYF. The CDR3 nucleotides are TGTGCCAGCAGCTTAGAATCCTACGAGCAGTACTTC.

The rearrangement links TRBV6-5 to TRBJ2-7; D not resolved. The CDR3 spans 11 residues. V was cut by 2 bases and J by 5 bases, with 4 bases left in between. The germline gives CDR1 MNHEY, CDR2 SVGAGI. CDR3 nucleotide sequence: TGTGCCAGCAGTTACAAGAACGAGCAGTACTTC. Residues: CASSYKNEQYF.

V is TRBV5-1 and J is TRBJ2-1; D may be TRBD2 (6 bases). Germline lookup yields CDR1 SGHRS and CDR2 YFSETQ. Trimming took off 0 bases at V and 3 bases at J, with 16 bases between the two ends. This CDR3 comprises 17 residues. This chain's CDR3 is CASSLAFGGIGYNEQFF. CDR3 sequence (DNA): TGCGCCAGCAGCTTGGCCTTCGGGGGTATAGGCTACAATGAGCAGTTCTTC.